Here is one TCR beta chain with its context. Its antigen target is currently unknown. No much larger clonotype is one base removed from it; base qualities were not supplied. Counted from cysteine to phenylalanine, this CDR3 has 17 amino acids. The retained sequence is limited to the CDR3, 51 bases, with the frame set at the first base. According to the germline V gene, CDR1 reads SGHRS and CDR2 reads YFSETQ. From V the trimming removes 4 bases and from J it removes 0 bases, while the gene matches leave 6 bases of the junction unaccounted for. Libraries were made using RT-PCR. The reads were generated on an Illumina HiSeq 2500. The public reads were run again by TCRdb, first through fastp at Q25 and then through MiXCR, and only productive beta chains were kept. Entries are consolidated by CDR3 protein sequence, retaining the most common genes and DNA. The sample table contains 500,000 to 750,000 distinct CDR3 sequences; only one count was recorded for about 15% of them. Of the sample, 11% falls within the top ten clones.

These data are taken from a study of response to subunit inactivated influenza vaccine (dated by TCRdb to 2016 to 2019). General notes on the study: Deep quantitative T cell receptor repertoire profiling was used in the study to track responses to a trivalent subunit inactivated influenza vaccine.

The investigation overall reported the following: The authors proposed that each seasonal influenza vaccination may bring in only a limited number of new T cells.

This receptor was taken from a man in his fifties or sixties who received an inactivated influenza vaccine. Donor details come from another sample of the same person, matched by shared clones. The chain is encoded by TRBV5-1 joined to TRBJ2-3; the central 12 bases match TRBD2. The starting material was PBMCs from blood, obtained about 13 days after vaccination. The sequence in DNA is TGCGCCAGCAGCCCGGGACTAGCGGGCCCTAGCACAGATACGCAGTATTTT. Its translation is CASSPGLAGPSTDTQYF. Full variable domain (CDR3 extended with the reference TRBV5-1 and TRBJ2-3 proteins): KAGVTQTPRYLIKTRGQQVTLSCSPISGHRSVSWYQQTPGQGLQFLFEYFSETQRNKGNFPGRFSGRQFSNSRSEMNVSTLELGDSALYLCASSPGLAGPSTDTQYFGPGTRLTVL.